Listed here are 23 T cell receptor beta chains from one sample, sequenced in a study of T cell responses to AZD1222 COVID-19 vaccine. The repertoire was sequenced with immunoSEQ multiplex PCR; TCRdb's copy has only in-frame clones and lacks some. The sample lists about 69,000 clones; roughly 80% were seen once. The material was peripheral blood, obtained 28 days after the second AZD1222 dose. Every receptor here comes from an adult who received the AZD1222 COVID-19 vaccine.

The chain uses TRBV4-3 and TRBJ2-1, with D possibly being TRBD1 or TRBD2 (5 bases each). The germline CDR1 and CDR2 sequences are LGHNA and YSLEER. The CDR3 consists of 14 residues. Trimming took off 4 bases at V and 5 bases at J, with 12 bases between the two ends. As DNA, the CDR3 is TGCGCCAGCAGCCGTCGGGACGGACACAATGAGCAGTTCTTC. Translation gives CASSRRDGHNEQFF.

This chain links TRBV28 with TRBJ1-5; 7 positions agree with TRBD1. The CDR3 extends over 16 amino acids. Per germline, CDR1 MDHEN and CDR2 SYDVKM. The trim removed 1 base at V and 1 base at J, leaving 4 bases unmatched. The chain's CDR3 is CASSLFRGLSNQPQHF. DNA for the CDR3: TGTGCCAGCAGTTTATTCAGGGGGTTAAGCAATCAGCCCCAGCATTTT.

The chain joins TRBV9 to TRBJ1-2, with no clear D. Deletions cut 1 base from V and 0 bases from J, with 4 bases between. Germline V gene sequence: CDR1 SGDLS, CDR2 YYNGEE. This CDR3 has 13 amino acids. DNA of the CDR3: TGTGCCAGCAGCGTACGAGCTAACTATGGCTACACCTTC. Its protein is CASSVRANYGYTF.

This clone showed up just once. V and J are TRBV6-5 and TRBJ1-2; D call uncertain. Germline V CDR1 and CDR2: MNHEY, SVGAGI. V shed 6 bases and J shed 0 bases, with 8 bases lying between them. The CDR3 totals 13 residues. The CDR3 is CASRITTNYGYTF. The CDR3 bases are TGTGCCAGCAGAATTACAACTAACTATGGCTACACCTTC.

The chain couples TRBV7-2 to TRBJ2-7; D is undetermined. CDR3 length: 12 amino acids. CDR1 SGHTA and CDR2 FQGNSA come from the germline V gene. V was pared by 1 base and J by 3 bases, with 4 bases between. CDR3 sequence reads: CASSLVLYEQYF. As DNA, the CDR3 is TGTGCCAGCAGCTTAGTCCTCTACGAGCAGTACTTC.

The chain recombines TRBV5-6 with TRBJ2-5, with 11 positions matching TRBD2. The V and J ends lost 4 bases and 11 bases, in that order; junction bases with no gene match: 13. The CDR3 spans 15 residues. The germline V gene encodes CDR1 SGHDT and CDR2 YYEEEE. Here the CDR3 reads CASSPISGGARLQYF. The CDR3 nucleotides read TGTGCCAGCAGCCCAATTAGCGGGGGGGCCAGGTTACAGTACTTC.

This chain joins TRBV9 and TRBJ2-3, with 8 bases identical to TRBD2. J was trimmed by 6 bases and V by 4 bases; bases with no gene match: 13. This CDR3 has 16 residues. Germline CDR1 is SGDLS and CDR2 is YYNGEE. The CDR3 region has the DNA TGTGCCAGCAGCCTTTCTAGTAGCGGGGTGGAGGATACGCAGTATTTT. Translation: CASSLSSSGVEDTQYF.

This chain joins TRBV4-1 and TRBJ1-6; TRBD1 matches at 8 bases. There are 18 residues in the CDR3. Germline CDR1 MGHRA, CDR2 YSYEKL. The trim removed 0 bases at V and 4 bases at J, leaving 8 bases unmatched. CDR3 bases: TGCGCCAGCAGCCAAGATCCCCAGACAGGGGTTTATAATTCACCCCTCCACTTT. Residues: CASSQDPQTGVYNSPLHF.

This clone was counted once. The chain recombines TRBV5-4 with TRBJ2-7; D is perhaps TRBD1 (5 bases). Trimming took 6 bases from V and 2 from J, leaving 12 bases between them. This CDR3 has 13 residues. Germline CDR1 and CDR2: SGHNT and YYREEE (reference sequence). The CDR3 bases are TGTGCCAGCACCTCCGACAGAACCTACGAGCAGTACTTC. This codes for CASTSDRTYEQYF.

The V gene is TRBV27, the J gene TRBJ1-1, with unresolved D. Germline CDR1 MNHEY, CDR2 SMNVEV (reference sequence). Trimming stripped 2 bases from V and 6 bases from J, with 10 bases between. This CDR3 is built from 13 residues. Written as DNA, the CDR3 is TGTGCCAGCAGTTTACAGTGGGAGTCTGAAGCTTTCTTT. This codes for CASSLQWESEAFF.

V and J are TRBV14 and TRBJ2-7; 10 nucleotides agree with TRBD1. The V segment lost 6 bases and the J segment 2 bases; nucleotides outside the gene matches: 7. The germline V gene has CDR1 SGHDN and CDR2 FVKESK. The length of the CDR3 is 15 residues. Written as DNA, the CDR3 is TGTGCCAGCAGTGCCGGGACAGGGGCCCCCTACGAGCAGTACTTC. Its protein is CASSAGTGAPYEQYF.

The chain uses TRBV5-4 and TRBJ2-1; 11 bases are a match to TRBD2. The CDR3 covers 15 residues. Germline trimming cut 3 bases from V and 8 bases from J; bases unmatched to any gene: 7. Germline CDR1 is SGHNT and CDR2 is YYREEE (reference sequence). The CDR3 region is CASSYPGLAADEQFF. DNA for the CDR3: TGTGCCAGCAGCTACCCGGGACTAGCGGCGGATGAGCAGTTCTTC. Supplemented by reference TRBV5-4 and TRBJ2-1, the full variable domain reads ETGVTQSPTHLIKTRGQQVTLRCSSQSGHNTVSWYQQALGQGPQFIFQYYREEENGRGNFPPRFSGLQFPNYSSELNVNALELDDSALYLCASSYPGLAADEQFFGPGTRLTVL.

The rearrangement joins TRBV6-5 to TRBJ2-1, with 10 bases lining up with TRBD2. The CDR3 consists of 15 residues. Germline trimming cut 6 bases from V and 4 bases from J; bases unmatched to any gene: 6. From germline, CDR1 is MNHEY and CDR2 SVGAGI. CDR3 DNA: TGTGCCAGCAGCATCAGCGGGGGGGGATACAATGAGCAGTTCTTC. Translated, it gives CASSISGGGYNEQFF.

V gene TRBV5-4 combines with J gene TRBJ2-7; 9 bases map to TRBD2. This CDR3 spans 15 amino acids. V lost 3 bases, J lost 3 bases, and 7 bases stayed unmatched. Germline CDR1 reads SGHNT; CDR2 reads YYREEE (reference sequence). The chain's CDR3 is CASSSDTSGLYEQYF. CDR3 nucleotide sequence: TGTGCCAGCAGCTCGGATACTAGCGGGCTCTACGAGCAGTACTTC.

CDR3 loop: CASSFGTSGDEQYF. CDR3 sequence (DNA): TGTGCCAGCAGCTTCGGGACTAGCGGCGACGAGCAGTACTTC. The chain links TRBV7-2 to TRBJ2-7, with 11 bases aligning to TRBD2. Germline loops: CDR1 SGHTA, CDR2 FQGNSA. V shed 3 bases, J shed 5 bases, and the junction held 3 bases outside the gene matches. This CDR3 comprises 14 residues.

This sequence joins TRBV18 and TRBJ1-5; TRBD1 might be the D (6 bases). From germline, CDR1 is KGHSH and CDR2 LQKENI. The CDR3 sequence is 16 residues long. V lost 0 bases to trimming and J lost 0 bases, with 9 bases between them. The DNA of the CDR3 is TGTGCCAGCTCACCACCGGGGGGGCTTAGCAATCAGCCCCAGCATTTT. Translation: CASSPPGGLSNQPQHF.

The chain joins TRBV19 to TRBJ1-5, with 9 bases matching TRBD1. V trimming: 3 bases; J trimming: 2 bases; junction bases outside the gene matches: 5. Germline loops: CDR1 LNHDA, CDR2 SQIVND (reference sequence). The CDR3 totals 16 residues. For the CDR3, the DNA is TGTGCCAGTAGTATTGGGGGACAGGGCCGCAATCAGCCCCAGCATTTT. This translates into CASSIGGQGRNQPQHF.

The chain joins TRBV10-1 to TRBJ2-2; a weak D match, TRBD2 (5 bases). This CDR3 region has 15 residues. Germline CDR1 reads WNHNN; CDR2 reads SYGVQD (reference sequence). Trimming shortened V by 3 bases and J by 4 bases, and 12 bases separated the two germline ends. CDR3 nucleotide sequence: TGCGCCAGCAGTGAAGGAGGAACGGTCACCGGGGAGCTGTTTTTT. Amino acids: CASSEGGTVTGELFF.

In DNA, the CDR3 is TGTGCCAGCAGCCCTACAGGGTCATTTAACACTGAAGCTTTCTTT. Amino acids: CASSPTGSFNTEAFF. This chain joins TRBV3-1 (or the pseudogene TRBV3-2) and TRBJ1-1, with D possibly being TRBD1 (6 bases). The CDR3 totals 15 residues. V was clipped by 4 bases and J by 2 bases, with 14 bases between them. In germline, CDR1 is LGHDT, CDR2 YNNKEL (reference sequence).

The rearrangement joins TRBV6-6 to TRBJ2-7, with 8 bases lining up with TRBD1. CDR1 MNHNY and CDR2 SVGAGI come from the germline V gene (reference sequence). CDR3 size: 13 residues. The V and J ends lost 10 bases and 6 bases, in that order; junction bases with no gene match: 11. CDR3 nucleotides: TGTGCCACCCAACAGGGACAGGCTTTCGAGCAGTACTTC. Amino acids: CATQQGQAFEQYF.

J is TRBJ2-1 and V is TRBV5-1; D may be TRBD2 (6 bases). The V and J ends lost 4 bases and 0 bases respectively, with 17 bases between them. Germline values: CDR1 SGHRS, CDR2 YFSETQ. The CDR3 spans 17 residues. CDR3 DNA sequence: TGCGCCAGCAGCATACTACTAGCTCGGAGCTCCTACAATGAGCAGTTCTTC. Its translation: CASSILLARSSYNEQFF.

This rearrangement joins TRBV19 to TRBJ2-2; TRBD2 aligns across 8 bases. The germline V gene encodes CDR1 LNHDA and CDR2 SQIVND (reference sequence). The V and J ends lost 3 bases and 0 bases, in that order; junction bases with no gene match: 6. The CDR3 loop spans 17 amino acids. DNA for the CDR3: TGTGCCAGTAGTATTGGGTGGCGGGGGGCGAACACCGGGGAGCTGTTTTTT. Amino acids: CASSIGWRGANTGELFF.

The rearrangement joins TRBV5-1 to TRBJ2-5, with 7 bases identical to TRBD1. The junction had 7 bases not matched to a gene; V was cut back by 4 bases and J by 4 bases. The germline gives CDR1 SGHRS, CDR2 YFSETQ. This CDR3 is built from 14 residues. The chain's CDR3 is CASSTGQVGETQYF. In nucleotides, the CDR3 is TGCGCCAGCAGCACAGGACAGGTAGGAGAGACCCAGTACTTC. The entire variable domain, with the rest obtained from reference TRBV5-1 and TRBJ2-5, is as follows: KAGVTQTPRYLIKTRGQQVTLSCSPISGHRSVSWYQQTPGQGLQFLFEYFSETQRNKGNFPGRFSGRQFSNSRSEMNVSTLELGDSALYLCASSTGQVGETQYFGPGTRLLVL.